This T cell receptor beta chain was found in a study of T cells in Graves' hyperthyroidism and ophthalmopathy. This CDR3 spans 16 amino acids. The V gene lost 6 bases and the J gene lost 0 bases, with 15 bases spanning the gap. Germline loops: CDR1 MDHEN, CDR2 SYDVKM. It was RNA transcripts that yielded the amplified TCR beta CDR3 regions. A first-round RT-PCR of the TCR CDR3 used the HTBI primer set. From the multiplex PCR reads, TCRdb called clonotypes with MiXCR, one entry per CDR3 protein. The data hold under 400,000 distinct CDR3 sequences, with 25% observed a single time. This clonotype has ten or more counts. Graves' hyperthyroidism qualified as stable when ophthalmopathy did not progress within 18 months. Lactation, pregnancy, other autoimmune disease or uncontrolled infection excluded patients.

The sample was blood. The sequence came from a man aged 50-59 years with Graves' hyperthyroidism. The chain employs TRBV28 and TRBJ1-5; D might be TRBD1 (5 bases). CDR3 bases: TGTGCCAGCAGCCCACCCGGGACGATTAGCAATCAGCCCCAGCATTTT. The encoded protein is CASSPPGTISNQPQHF.